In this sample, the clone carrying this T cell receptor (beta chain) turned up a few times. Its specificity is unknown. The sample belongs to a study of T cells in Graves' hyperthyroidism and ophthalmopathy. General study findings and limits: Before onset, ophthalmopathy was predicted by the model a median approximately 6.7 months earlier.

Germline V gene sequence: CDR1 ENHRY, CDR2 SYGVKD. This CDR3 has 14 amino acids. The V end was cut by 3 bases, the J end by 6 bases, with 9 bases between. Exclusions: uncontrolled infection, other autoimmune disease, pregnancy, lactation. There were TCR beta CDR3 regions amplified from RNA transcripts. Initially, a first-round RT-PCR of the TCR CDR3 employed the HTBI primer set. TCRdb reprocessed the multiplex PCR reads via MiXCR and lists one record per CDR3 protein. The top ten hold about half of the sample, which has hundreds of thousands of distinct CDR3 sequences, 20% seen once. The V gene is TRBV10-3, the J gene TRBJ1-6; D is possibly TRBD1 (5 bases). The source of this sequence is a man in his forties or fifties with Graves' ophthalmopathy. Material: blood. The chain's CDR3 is CAISDGGANSPLHF. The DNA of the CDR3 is TGTGCCATCAGTGACGGAGGGGCTAATTCACCCCTCCACTTT.